Sequencing of this TCR beta chain was carried out in a study of T cell responses to AZD1222 COVID-19 vaccine. CDR3 length: 15 amino acids. Looked up from germline, CDR1 is SGHRS and CDR2 is YFSETQ. With 2 bases removed from V and 1 base from J, the gap between germline ends came to 12 bases. This table comes from immunoSEQ multiplex PCR, and its TCRdb copy is limited to in-frame clones, with some not included. The repertoire holds 100,000 to 150,000 clones, with just over 85% as singletons. The receptor was derived from an adult in good health. This chain links TRBV5-1 with TRBJ1-1; D not resolved. Here the sequenced sample was peripheral blood, taken on day 0 of AZD1222 vaccination. The CDR3 DNA sequence: TGCGCCAGCAGCTTTGTGGGCGGGGAGAACACTGAAGCTTTCTTT. Translating gives CASSFVGGENTEAFF. Filled out from reference TRBV5-1 and TRBJ1-1, the complete variable domain reads KAGVTQTPRYLIKTRGQQVTLSCSPISGHRSVSWYQQTPGQGLQFLFEYFSETQRNKGNFPGRFSGRQFSNSRSEMNVSTLELGDSALYLCASSFVGGENTEAFFGQGTRLTVV.